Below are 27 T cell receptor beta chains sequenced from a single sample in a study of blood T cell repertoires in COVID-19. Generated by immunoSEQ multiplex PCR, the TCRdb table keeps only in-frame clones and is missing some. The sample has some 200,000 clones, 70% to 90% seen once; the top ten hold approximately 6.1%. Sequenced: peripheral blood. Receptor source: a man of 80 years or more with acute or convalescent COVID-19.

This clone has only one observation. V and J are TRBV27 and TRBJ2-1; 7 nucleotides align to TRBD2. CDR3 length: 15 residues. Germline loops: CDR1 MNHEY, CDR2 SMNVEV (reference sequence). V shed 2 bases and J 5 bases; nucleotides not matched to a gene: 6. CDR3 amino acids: CASSLKGLTDNEQFF. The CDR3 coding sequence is TGTGCCAGCAGTTTAAAGGGACTAACTGACAATGAGCAGTTCTTC.

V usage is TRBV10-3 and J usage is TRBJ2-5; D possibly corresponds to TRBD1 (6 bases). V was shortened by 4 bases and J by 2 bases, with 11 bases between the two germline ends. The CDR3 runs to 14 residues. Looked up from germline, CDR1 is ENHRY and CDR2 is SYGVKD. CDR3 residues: CAISALQGQETQYF. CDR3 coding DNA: TGTGCCATCAGTGCTCTCCAGGGGCAAGAGACCCAGTACTTC.

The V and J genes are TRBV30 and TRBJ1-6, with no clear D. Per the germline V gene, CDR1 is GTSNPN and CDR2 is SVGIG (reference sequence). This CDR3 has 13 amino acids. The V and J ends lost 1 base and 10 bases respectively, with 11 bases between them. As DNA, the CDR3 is TGTGCCTGGAGTGGGGCAGAACGGTCACCCCTCCACTTT. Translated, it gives CAWSGAERSPLHF.

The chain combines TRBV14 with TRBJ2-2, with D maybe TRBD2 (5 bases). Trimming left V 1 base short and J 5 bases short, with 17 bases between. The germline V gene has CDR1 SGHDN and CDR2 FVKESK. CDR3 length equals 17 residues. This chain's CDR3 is CASSQGAAGLRTGELFF. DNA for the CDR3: TGTGCCAGCAGCCAAGGGGCCGCAGGACTTAGAACCGGGGAGCTGTTTTTT.

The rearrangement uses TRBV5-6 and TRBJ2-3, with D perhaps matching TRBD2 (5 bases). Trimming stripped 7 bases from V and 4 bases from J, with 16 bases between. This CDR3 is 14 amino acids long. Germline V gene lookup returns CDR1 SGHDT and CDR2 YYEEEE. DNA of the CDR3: TGTGCCAGCGGGCGGGCCAACGCGGCAGATACGCAGTATTTT. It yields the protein CASGRANAADTQYF. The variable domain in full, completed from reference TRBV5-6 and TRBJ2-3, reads DAGVTQSPTHLIKTRGQQVTLRCSPKSGHDTVSWYQQALGQGPQFIFQYYEEEERQRGNFPDRFSGHQFPNYSSELNVNALLLGDSALYLCASGRANAADTQYFGPGTRLTVL.

The DNA for the CDR3 is TGTGCTAGTGGAACAGGGTCGAATGGCTACACCTTC. Its protein product is CASGTGSNGYTF. The rearrangement links TRBV12-5 to TRBJ1-2; possible D gene TRBD1, 6 bases. The germline V and J ends were trimmed by 6 bases and 6 bases, with 11 bases remaining between them. CDR1 and CDR2 (germline): LGHNT, FRNRAP. The CDR3 consists of 12 residues.

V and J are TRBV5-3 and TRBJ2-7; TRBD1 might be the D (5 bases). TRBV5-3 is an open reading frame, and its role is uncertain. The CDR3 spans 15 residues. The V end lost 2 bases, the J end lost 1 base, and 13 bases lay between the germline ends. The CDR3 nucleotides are TGTGCCAGAAGCTTCGGATCAGGGCGGTCCTACGAGCAGTACGTC. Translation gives CARSFGSGRSYEQYV.

CDR3 residues: CASSKVSSNSPLHF. CDR3 in DNA: TGTGCCAGCAGCAAAGTATCGAGCAATTCACCCCTCCACTTT. The chain carries TRBV21-1 and TRBJ1-6. TRBV21-1 is reported as a pseudogene. The CDR3 totals 14 residues.

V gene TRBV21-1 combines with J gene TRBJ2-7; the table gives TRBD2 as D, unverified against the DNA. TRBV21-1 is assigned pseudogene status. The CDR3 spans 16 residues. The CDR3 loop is CASPTLGGSRRDEQYV. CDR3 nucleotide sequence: TGTGCCAGCCCGACCCTGGGCGGCTCCCGGAGGGACGAGCAGTACGTC.

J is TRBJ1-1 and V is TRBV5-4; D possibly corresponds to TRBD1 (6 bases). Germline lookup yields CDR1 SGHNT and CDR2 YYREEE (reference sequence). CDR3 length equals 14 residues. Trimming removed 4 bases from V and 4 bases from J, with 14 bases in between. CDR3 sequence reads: CASSPYRVSTEAFF. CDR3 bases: TGTGCCAGCAGCCCGTACAGGGTTAGCACTGAAGCTTTCTTT.

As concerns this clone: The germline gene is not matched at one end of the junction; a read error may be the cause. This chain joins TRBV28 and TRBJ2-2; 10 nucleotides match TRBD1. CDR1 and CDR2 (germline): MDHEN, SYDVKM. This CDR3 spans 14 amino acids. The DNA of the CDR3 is TGTGCCAGCAGAAGGGACAGGGGCACCGGGGGGCTGTTTTTT. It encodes CASRRDRGTGGLFF.

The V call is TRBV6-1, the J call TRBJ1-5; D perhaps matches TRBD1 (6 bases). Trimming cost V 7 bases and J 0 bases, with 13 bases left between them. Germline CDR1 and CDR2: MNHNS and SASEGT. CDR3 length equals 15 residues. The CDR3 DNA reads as TGTGCCAGCAACCCTCCAGGGGATAGCAATCAGCCCCAGCATTTT. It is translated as CASNPPGDSNQPQHF.

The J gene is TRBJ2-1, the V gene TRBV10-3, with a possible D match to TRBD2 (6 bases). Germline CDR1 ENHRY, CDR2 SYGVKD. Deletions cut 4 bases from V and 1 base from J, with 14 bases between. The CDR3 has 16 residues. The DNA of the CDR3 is TGTGCCATCAGTGGGGACCCGGAGGGATCCTACAATGAGCAGTTCTTC. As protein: CAISGDPEGSYNEQFF.

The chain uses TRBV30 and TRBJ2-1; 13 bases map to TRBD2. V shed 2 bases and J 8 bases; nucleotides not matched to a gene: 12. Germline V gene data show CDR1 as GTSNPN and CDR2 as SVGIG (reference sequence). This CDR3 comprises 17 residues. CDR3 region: CAWSPRTRLAGGDEQFF. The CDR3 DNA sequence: TGTGCCTGGAGTCCACGCACCAGACTAGCGGGAGGCGATGAGCAGTTCTTC.

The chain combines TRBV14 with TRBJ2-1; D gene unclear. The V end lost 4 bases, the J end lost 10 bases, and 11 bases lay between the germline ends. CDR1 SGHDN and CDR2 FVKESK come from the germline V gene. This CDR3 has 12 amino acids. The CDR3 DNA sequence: TGTGCCAGCAGCCGCGCCCGAATGGAGCAGTTCTTC. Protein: CASSRARMEQFF.

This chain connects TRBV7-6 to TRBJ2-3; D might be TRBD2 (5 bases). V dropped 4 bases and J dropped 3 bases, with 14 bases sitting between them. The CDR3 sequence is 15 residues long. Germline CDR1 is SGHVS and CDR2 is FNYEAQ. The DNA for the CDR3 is TGTGCCAGCAGCTACCTTGGAGGCCTTACAGATACGCAGTATTTT. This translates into CASSYLGGLTDTQYF. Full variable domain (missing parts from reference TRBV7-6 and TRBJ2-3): GAGVSQSPRYKVTKRGQDVALRCDPISGHVSLYWYRQALGQGPEFLTYFNYEAQQDKSGLPNDRFSAERPEGSISTLTIQRTEQRDSAMYRCASSYLGGLTDTQYFGPGTRLTVL.

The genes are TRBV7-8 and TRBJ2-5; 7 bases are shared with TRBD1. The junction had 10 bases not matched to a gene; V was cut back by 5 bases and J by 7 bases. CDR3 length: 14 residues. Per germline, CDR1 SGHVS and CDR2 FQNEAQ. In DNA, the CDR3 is TGTGCCAGCAGCGACCAACAGGGGTCGGGGACCCAGTACTTC. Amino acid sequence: CASSDQQGSGTQYF.

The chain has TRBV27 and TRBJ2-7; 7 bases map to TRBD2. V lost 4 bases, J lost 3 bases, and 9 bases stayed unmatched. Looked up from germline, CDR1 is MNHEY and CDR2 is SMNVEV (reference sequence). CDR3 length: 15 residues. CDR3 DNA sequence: TGTGCCAGCAGTTCCCGCGGCGGGAGAGTCTACGAGCAGTACTTC. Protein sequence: CASSSRGGRVYEQYF.

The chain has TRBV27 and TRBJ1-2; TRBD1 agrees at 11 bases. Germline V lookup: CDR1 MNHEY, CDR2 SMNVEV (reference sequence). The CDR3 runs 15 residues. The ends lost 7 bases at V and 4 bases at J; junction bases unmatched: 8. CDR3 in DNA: TGTGCCAGCACGGACAGGGGGCTGGGGAGCTATGGCTACACCTTC. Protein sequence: CASTDRGLGSYGYTF.

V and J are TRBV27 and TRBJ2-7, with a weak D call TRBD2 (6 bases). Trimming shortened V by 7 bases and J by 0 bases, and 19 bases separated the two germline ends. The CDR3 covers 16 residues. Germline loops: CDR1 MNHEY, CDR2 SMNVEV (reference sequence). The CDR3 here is CASIQRALISSYEQYV. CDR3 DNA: TGTGCCAGCATCCAGCGGGCCTTGATAAGCTCCTACGAGCAGTACGTC.

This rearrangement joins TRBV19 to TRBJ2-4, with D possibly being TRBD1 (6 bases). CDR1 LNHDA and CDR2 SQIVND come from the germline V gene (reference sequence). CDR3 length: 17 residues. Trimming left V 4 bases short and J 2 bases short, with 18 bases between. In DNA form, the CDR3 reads TGTGCCAGTAGTAACTACTTCGTCGGGACATCCAAAAACATTCAGTACTTC. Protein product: CASSNYFVGTSKNIQYF.

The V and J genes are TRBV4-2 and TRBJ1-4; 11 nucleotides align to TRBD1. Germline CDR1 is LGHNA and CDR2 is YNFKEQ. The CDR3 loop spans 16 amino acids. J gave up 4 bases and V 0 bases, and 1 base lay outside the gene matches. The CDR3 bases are TGTGCCAGCAGCCAAGATGGGACAGGGGGTAATGAAAAACTGTTTTTT. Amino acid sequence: CASSQDGTGGNEKLFF.

CDR3 DNA sequence: TGTGCCAGCAGCGTAGGGGGCTGGGACACTGAAGCTTTCTTT. This gives the protein CASSVGGWDTEAFF. The chain joins TRBV9 to TRBJ1-1; TRBD1 is a possible D gene (5 bases). CDR1 and CDR2 from the germline V gene are SGDLS and YYNGEE. Trimming stripped 0 bases from V and 3 bases from J, with 9 bases between. The CDR3 runs to 14 residues.

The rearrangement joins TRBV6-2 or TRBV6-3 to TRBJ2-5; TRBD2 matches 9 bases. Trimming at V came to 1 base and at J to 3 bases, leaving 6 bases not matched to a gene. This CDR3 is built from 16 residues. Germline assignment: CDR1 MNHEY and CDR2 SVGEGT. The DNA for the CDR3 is TGTGCCAGCAGTTACTTGGCTAGCGGGGAAAAAGAGACCCAGTACTTC. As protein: CASSYLASGEKETQYF.

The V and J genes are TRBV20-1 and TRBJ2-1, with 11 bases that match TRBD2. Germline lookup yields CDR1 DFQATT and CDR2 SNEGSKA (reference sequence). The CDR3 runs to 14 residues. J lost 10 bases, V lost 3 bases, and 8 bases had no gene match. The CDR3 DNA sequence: TGCAGTGCTAGTGGACGGGTAGCGGGAGGGGAGCAGTTCTTC. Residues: CSASGRVAGGEQFF.

The chain's CDR3 is CASRLTGSQASPLHF. The CDR3 DNA follows: TGTGCCAGCAGGCTTACAGGGAGCCAAGCTTCACCCCTCCACTTT. This chain links TRBV11-1 with TRBJ1-6; maybe TRBD1 (6 bases). The CDR3 covers 15 residues. CDR1 is SGHAT, CDR2 FQDESV, per germline (reference sequence). Trimming cost V 6 bases and J 9 bases, with 18 bases left between them.

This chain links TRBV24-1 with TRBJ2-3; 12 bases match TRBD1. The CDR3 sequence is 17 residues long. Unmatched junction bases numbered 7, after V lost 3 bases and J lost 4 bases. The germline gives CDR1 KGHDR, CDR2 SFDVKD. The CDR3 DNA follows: TGTGCCACCAGTGATCTAGGGACAGGGGGCGCGTCAGATACGCAGTATTTT. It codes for CATSDLGTGGASDTQYF.